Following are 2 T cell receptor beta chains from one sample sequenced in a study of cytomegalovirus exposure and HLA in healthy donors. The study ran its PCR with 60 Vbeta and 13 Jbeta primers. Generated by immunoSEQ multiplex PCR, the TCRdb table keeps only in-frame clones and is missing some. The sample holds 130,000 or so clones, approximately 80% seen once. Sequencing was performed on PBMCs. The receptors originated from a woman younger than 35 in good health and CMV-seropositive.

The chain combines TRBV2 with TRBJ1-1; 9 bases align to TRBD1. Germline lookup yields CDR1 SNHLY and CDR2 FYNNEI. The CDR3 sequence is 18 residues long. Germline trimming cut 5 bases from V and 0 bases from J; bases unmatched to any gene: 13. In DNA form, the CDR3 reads TGTGCCAGCAGTACTTTAAGGGGACAGGGTGCCATGAACACTGAAGCTTTCTTT. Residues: CASSTLRGQGAMNTEAFF.

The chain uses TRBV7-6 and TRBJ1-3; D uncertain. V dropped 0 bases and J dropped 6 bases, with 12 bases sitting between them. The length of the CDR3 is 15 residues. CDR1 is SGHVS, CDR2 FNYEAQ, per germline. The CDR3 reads CASSLAMAVENTIYF. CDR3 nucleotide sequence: TGTGCCAGCAGCTTAGCGATGGCTGTCGAAAACACCATATATTTT.